Following are 20 T cell receptor beta chains from one sample sequenced in a study of regulatory T cells in long-lasting Graves disease. To make TCR beta libraries, researchers used iRepertoire HTBI primers and Arm-PCR of CDR3 regions. One entry per CDR3 protein, called by TCRdb with MiXCR from the multiplex PCR reads. The sample has some 250,000 distinct CDR3 sequences; roughly a fifth are singletons. Described time point: newly diagnosed GD, antithyroid drugs for less than 3 months. With RNA extracted from PBMCs as input, the TCR library was made. This specimen was peripheral blood mononuclear cells (PBMCs), taken at new diagnosis, from a patient treated with antithyroid drugs. The receptor set was obtained from a female donor with Graves disease.

This clonotype has only a few counts. A single base separates this from a much larger clone, so it may be a read error. The genes are TRBV6-1 and TRBJ2-1; D may be TRBD2 (5 bases). The CDR3 spans 16 residues. The germline gives CDR1 MNHNS, CDR2 SASEGT. CDR3 DNA sequence: TGTGCCAGCAGCCATAGCGAGGGAACCTCCTACTATGAGCAGTTCTTC. It codes for CASSHSEGTSYYEQFF.

On this clonotype itself: With only one base between it and a far larger clone, this is likely a read error. A read error is likely, as this CDR3 ends without the conserved phenylalanine or tryptophan. The CDR3 bases are TGTGCCAGCAGCCGTAGCGGGGCGAGAGAGCAGTACTCC. Translating it yields CASSRSGAREQYS. The chain carries TRBV2 and TRBJ2-7; TRBD2 matches at 8 bases. The CDR3 is 13 amino acids. V was clipped by 6 bases and J by 7 bases; unmatched bases: 8. The germline CDR1 and CDR2 sequences are SNHLY and FYNNEI.

This clonotype was detected many times. The rearrangement joins TRBV7-2 to TRBJ2-1; 12 nucleotides agree with TRBD1. This CDR3 contains 19 residues. Germline CDR1 reads SGHTA; CDR2 reads FQGNSA. V shed 5 bases and J 6 bases; nucleotides not matched to a gene: 17. CDR3 sequence reads: CASSIRDRGQSRSSNEQFF. CDR3 bases: TGTGCCAGCAGCATCCGGGACAGGGGGCAAAGTAGGTCGAGCAATGAGCAGTTCTTC. The full variable domain, rest sourced from reference TRBV7-2 and TRBJ2-1, is GAGVSQSPSNKVTEKGKDVELRCDPISGHTALYWYRQSLGQGLEFLIYFQGNSAPDKSGLPSDRFSAERTGGSVSTLTIQRTQQEDSAVYLCASSIRDRGQSRSSNEQFFGPGTRLTVL.

This clonotype was observed at least ten times. V usage is TRBV11-2 and J usage is TRBJ2-2; 10 bases are a match to TRBD2. CDR1 and CDR2 from the germline V gene are SGHAT and FQNNGV. The CDR3 is 17 amino acids. J lost 5 bases, V lost 5 bases, and 11 bases had no gene match. CDR3 region: CASSPLKAGGGTGELFF. CDR3 bases: TGTGCCAGCAGCCCCCTCAAAGCGGGGGGGGGTACCGGGGAGCTGTTTTTT.

The rearrangement links TRBV6-4 to TRBJ2-1, with D tentatively TRBD2 (6 bases). The CDR3 loop spans 18 amino acids. Deletions cut 3 bases from V and 0 bases from J, with 18 bases between. Germline CDR1 MRHNA, CDR2 SNTAGT. The CDR3 bases are TGTGCCAGCAGTGAGCCGAAGCGTGCCGGGGGCTCCTACAATGAGCAGTTCTTC. Its translation is CASSEPKRAGGSYNEQFF.

This clonotype was seen at least ten times. The V and J genes are TRBV7-3 and TRBJ2-1; no clear D gene. V gave up 5 bases and J gave up 4 bases, with 15 bases separating them. Germline loops: CDR1 SGHTA, CDR2 FQGTGA. CDR3 length: 15 amino acids. In nucleotides, the CDR3 is TGTGCCAGCAGCCCCGGAGATAGTTGGTACAATGAGCAGTTCTTC. It translates to CASSPGDSWYNEQFF.

At least ten counts were recorded for this clonotype. This rearrangement joins TRBV4-3 to TRBJ2-1; possibly TRBD1 for D (6 bases). Germline-derived CDR1 and CDR2 are LGHNA and YSLEER. There are 17 residues in the CDR3. V lost 0 bases and J lost 2, with 14 bases in between. The DNA of the CDR3 is TGCGCCAGCAGCCAAGATGGGGCAGGGACACCCTACAATGAGCAGTTCTTC. It is translated as CASSQDGAGTPYNEQFF.

At least ten counts were recorded for this clonotype. The V call is TRBV4-1, the J call TRBJ2-6; 11 bases line up with TRBD1. Trimming at V came to 6 bases and at J to 2 bases, leaving 3 bases not matched to a gene. Germline assignment: CDR1 MGHRA and CDR2 YSYEKL. The CDR3 runs 16 residues. Written as DNA, the CDR3 is TGCGCCAGCAGGGACAGGGGGCTAACTGGGGCCAACGTCCTGACTTTC. Its translation is CASRDRGLTGANVLTF.

Remarks on this clonotype: A read error may be the cause here, since a much bigger clone is one base away. The chain is built from TRBV6-9 and TRBJ1-1; D is unresolved. The CDR3 is 15 amino acids. Per the germline V gene, CDR1 is MNHGY and CDR2 is SVAAGI. The chain's CDR3 is CASSYSRGGNTDAFF. The CDR3 bases are TGTGCCAGCAGTTACTCTCGGGGTGGGAACACTGACGCTTTCTTT.

The chain is built from TRBV5-4 and TRBJ2-3; 12 nucleotides line up with TRBD1. CDR1 is SGHNT and CDR2 is YYREEE in the germline V gene (reference sequence). The CDR3 sequence is 16 residues long. The ends lost 0 bases at V and 7 bases at J; junction bases unmatched: 6. CDR3 region: CASSLGGTGGLNTQYF. CDR3 DNA sequence: TGTGCCAGCAGCTTGGGGGGGACAGGGGGCTTGAATACGCAGTATTTT.

This clonotype was counted only a few times. The V and J genes are TRBV5-5 and TRBJ2-7, with no clear D. Trimming took off 3 bases at V and 6 bases at J, with 16 bases between the two ends. CDR1 is SGHKS, CDR2 YYEKEE, per germline (reference sequence). This CDR3 is built from 14 residues. In DNA form, the CDR3 reads TGTGCCAGCAGCTCGGTACGGGTGTCGGGCGAGCAGTACTTC. It encodes CASSSVRVSGEQYF.

This clonotype appeared many times. The chain carries TRBV6-1 and TRBJ1-1; 8 bases are a match to TRBD1. The CDR3 totals 15 residues. Trimming removed 5 bases from V and 4 bases from J; junction bases left unmatched: 9. Germline CDR1 is MNHNS and CDR2 is SASEGT. The CDR3 sequence is CASSPQAGGVTEAFF. The CDR3 coding sequence is TGTGCCAGCAGTCCCCAGGCAGGGGGCGTCACTGAAGCTTTCTTT.

The chain joins TRBV10-1 to TRBJ2-4, with D possibly being TRBD2 (6 bases). The end of the DNA is better explained by TRBJ2-7, so the J call may be wrong. Germline-derived CDR1 and CDR2 are WNHNN and SYGVQD (reference sequence). This CDR3 region has 15 residues. The CDR3 region is CASSESKGGGNEQYF. The DNA of the CDR3 is TGCGCCAGCAGTGAGTCGAAGGGAGGAGGGAACGAGCAGTACTTC.

The rearrangement links TRBV2 to TRBJ2-3; 12 bases align to TRBD2. CDR1 SNHLY and CDR2 FYNNEI come from the germline V gene. This CDR3 is 16 amino acids long. J was trimmed by 7 bases and V by 7 bases; bases with no gene match: 12. CDR3 loop: CASTGTTSGRDNTQYF. The CDR3 DNA follows: TGTGCCAGCACAGGCACGACTAGCGGGAGAGACAATACGCAGTATTTT.

The chain uses TRBV28 and TRBJ1-1, with D possibly TRBD1 on 6 matching bases. The germline CDR1 and CDR2 sequences are MDHEN and SYDVKM. With 5 bases removed from V and 0 bases from J, the gap between germline ends came to 16 bases. This CDR3 has 16 amino acids. CDR3 sequence reads: CASSTSGTRLNTEAFF. CDR3 sequence (DNA): TGTGCCAGCAGTACCTCCGGGACACGACTGAACACTGAAGCTTTCTTT.

This clonotype was seen ten or more times. V gene TRBV10-3 combines with J gene TRBJ2-1, with D maybe TRBD1 (6 bases). The V and J ends lost 2 bases and 7 bases respectively, with 12 bases between them. The CDR3 loop spans 14 amino acids. CDR1 and CDR2 (germline): ENHRY, SYGVKD. The CDR3 reads CAISEGGLVNEQFF. The CDR3 region has the DNA TGTGCCATCAGTGAGGGGGGCTTAGTGAATGAGCAGTTCTTC.

Ten or more counts support this clonotype. The CDR3 here is CASSRRRQGSLSPLHF. The CDR3 nucleotides are TGTGCCAGCAGTCGCCGAAGACAGGGTTCCTTGTCACCCCTCCACTTT. The rearrangement uses TRBV6-1 and TRBJ1-6; 7 bases line up with TRBD1. The CDR3 is made up of 16 amino acids. CDR1 is MNHNS and CDR2 is SASEGT in the germline V gene. V dropped 5 bases and J dropped 10; count of bases not matched to a gene: 14.

This clonotype showed up many times. The genes are TRBV2 and TRBJ2-3; maybe TRBD2 (7 bases). Trimming took off 6 bases at V and 2 bases at J, with 15 bases between the two ends. The CDR3 contains 15 residues. Germline-derived CDR1 and CDR2 are SNHLY and FYNNEI. The DNA of the CDR3 is TGTGCCAGCAGCGGGCGGGGGCGCGACACAGATACGCAGTATTTT. It specifies CASSGRGRDTDTQYF.

This clonotype was counted ten times or more. The chain joins TRBV12-3 or TRBV12-4 to TRBJ2-3, with D unclear. V gave up 3 bases and J gave up 4 bases, with 11 bases separating them. The CDR3 extends over 14 amino acids. The CDR3 region has the DNA TGTGCCAGCAGTTTCCCGTTGGTGCCAGATACGCAGTATTTT. Amino acid sequence: CASSFPLVPDTQYF.

This clonotype has at least ten counts. The V and J genes are TRBV5-5 and TRBJ1-5; TRBD1 might be the D (5 bases). Germline V gene data show CDR1 as SGHKS and CDR2 as YYEKEE (reference sequence). The germline V and J ends were trimmed by 4 bases and 6 bases, with 14 bases remaining between them. The CDR3 length is 14 residues. The CDR3 coding sequence is TGTGCCAGCAGCACCTCGGACAATGCTCAGCCCCAGCATTTT. Translating it yields CASSTSDNAQPQHF.